This T cell receptor beta chain was found in a study of T cell changes during pregnancy in multiple sclerosis. Clones were sequenced by immunoSEQ multiplex PCR, and TCRdb holds only the in-frame ones, with some missing. Counted here are 45,000 or so clones, more than 75% occurring once; the ten biggest clones make up about 6.3%. The CDR3 is made up of 13 amino acids. V lost 1 base and J 7 bases, leaving 10 bases between the germline ends. Looked up from germline, CDR1 is LGHNT and CDR2 is FRNRAP. This TCR was recovered from a female donor in good health, enrolled as a control in a pregnancy study. Sample: CD8+ T cells from peripheral blood mononuclear cells, taken after pregnancy. This chain joins TRBV12-5 and TRBJ1-2; D remains unclear. The chain's CDR3 is CASGLGTRAGYTF. As DNA, the CDR3 is TGTGCTAGTGGTTTGGGGACTAGAGCTGGCTACACCTTC.